The next 14 T cell receptor beta chains were all read from a single sample in a study of T cell clonality in common variable immunodeficiency. Study-level results: In common variable immunodeficiency, TCR beta chains reportedly carried fewer deletions and N-nucleotide insertions.

Which antigens these TCRs recognize remains unknown. The method was immunoSEQ multiplex PCR; TCRdb's version includes in-frame clones alone and lacks a portion of them. The sample shows over 11,000 clones, no singletons; the ten largest hold roughly 9.5%. The sample was peripheral blood mononuclear cells. Every receptor here comes from a human donor with common variable immunodeficiency.

This clone was found a few times. Coverage ceases 3 residues before the CDR3 finishes, and the germline J gene fills in the end. The V call is TRBV7-2, the J call TRBJ2-1; 9 nucleotides agree with TRBD1. The germline V gene encodes CDR1 SGHTA and CDR2 FQGNSA. This CDR3 comprises 13 residues. The ends lost 7 bases at V and 9 bases at J; junction bases unmatched: 7. The part of the CDR3 DNA that was read is TGTGCCAGCAACGGACAGGGGATGGGTGAG. Translation gives CASNGQGMGE. The CDR3 as a whole reads CASNGQGMGEQFF.

This clone has a handful of counts. The CDR3 goes on 3 residues after the read ends, and that part is filled in from the germline J gene. The chain links TRBV18 to TRBJ2-5; D is possibly TRBD1 (6 bases). The CDR3 length is 13 residues. Germline CDR1 KGHSH, CDR2 LQKENI. The V end was cut by 2 bases, the J end by 3 bases, with 7 bases between. The sequenced part of the CDR3 DNA is TGTGCCAGCTCACCAGGACAGAAAGAGACC. Translated, it gives CASSPGQKET. The complete CDR3 reads CASSPGQKETQYF.

This clone appeared a few times. Read coverage stops 3 residues before the CDR3 terminus; the germline J gene supplies the remainder. This chain links TRBV30 with TRBJ2-1; D perhaps matches TRBD2 (5 bases). The CDR3 runs 16 residues. CDR1 is GTSNPN, CDR2 SVGIG, per germline (reference sequence). Trimming left V 0 bases short and J 9 bases short, with 21 bases between. The covered CDR3 bases are TGTGCCTGGAGTGTTGCGCGGGTCATTGCCGCGGGTGAG. Translating gives CAWSVARVIAAGE. The complete CDR3 reads CAWSVARVIAAGEQFF.

A remark on this clone: Read data end 3 residues before the CDR3 end; the end is taken from the germline J gene. The gene calls are TRBV18 and TRBJ2-7, with D maybe TRBD1 (5 bases). The CDR3 sequence is 15 residues long. The V and J ends lost 4 bases and 2 bases respectively, with 15 bases between them. Germline loops: CDR1 KGHSH, CDR2 LQKENI. The CDR3 DNA, read in part, is TGTGCCAGCTCACAATTGCAGGGTCCGACCTACGAG. As protein: CASSQLQGPTYE. The whole CDR3 sequence is CASSQLQGPTYEQYF.

This clone came up a few times. The CDR3 end falls 3 residues outside the read, so it is completed with the germline J gene. This chain links TRBV19 with TRBJ1-5; 9 bases map to TRBD1. Trimming removed 7 bases from V and 1 base from J; junction bases left unmatched: 2. The CDR3 loop spans 14 amino acids. In germline, CDR1 is LNHDA, CDR2 SQIVND (reference sequence). The chain's CDR3 is CASTDRGSNQPQHF. The covered CDR3 bases are TGTGCCAGTACGGACAGGGGAAGCAATCAGCCC.

Details on this clone: Sequencing ends 3 residues short of the CDR3 end; the germline J gene provides the rest. V and J are TRBV7-2 and TRBJ2-7; 9 bases align to TRBD1. Germline lookup yields CDR1 SGHTA and CDR2 FQGNSA. V gave up 5 bases and J gave up 3 bases; unmatched junction bases: 5. The CDR3 sequence is 14 residues long. CDR3 loop: CASSNTGQGYEQYF. The sequenced CDR3 bases are TGTGCCAGCAGCAACACGGGACAGGGCTACGAG.

This clone has a handful of counts. The read ends 3 residues shy of where the CDR3 ends; the end is completed using the germline J gene. The J gene is TRBJ2-7, the V gene TRBV7-8; 7 bases line up with TRBD1. V lost 3 bases and J lost 4; bases outside the gene matches: 3. The germline V gene encodes CDR1 SGHVS and CDR2 FQNEAQ. This CDR3 contains 13 residues. The CDR3 protein is CASSFQQGYEQYF. CDR3 DNA (partial): TGTGCCAGCAGCTTTCAACAGGGGTACGAG.

This clone has more than one count but fewer than ten. Read data end 3 residues before the CDR3 end; the end is taken from the germline J gene. The chain has TRBV2 and TRBJ1-1; perhaps TRBD1 as D (6 bases). Germline V gene sequence: CDR1 SNHLY, CDR2 FYNNEI. CDR3 length: 11 amino acids. The V and J ends lost 11 bases and 5 bases respectively, with 12 bases between them. The CDR3 DNA, read in part, is TGTGCCGCAGGGACACGTACTGAA. It encodes CAAGTRTE. The entire CDR3 reads CAAGTRTEAFF.

This clone was picked up a small number of times. The read terminates 3 residues ahead of where the CDR3 ends, so the germline J gene completes it. This chain uses TRBV7-9 with TRBJ1-4; 8 bases match TRBD1. This CDR3 spans 14 amino acids. V lost 5 bases, J lost 4 bases, and 3 bases stayed unmatched. Germline CDR1 reads SEHNR; CDR2 reads FQNEAQ (reference sequence). The CDR3 sequence is CASSQDRGNEKLFF. CDR3 DNA, as far as it was read: TGTGCCAGCAGCCAAGACAGGGGTAATGAAAAA. Variable domain in full (rest from reference TRBV7-9 and TRBJ1-4): DTGVSQNPRHKITKRGQNVTFRCDPISEHNRLYWYRQTLGQGPEFLTYFQNEAQLEKSRLLSDRFSAERPKGSFSTLEIQRTEQGDSAMYLCASSQDRGNEKLFFGSGTQLSVL.

This clone occurred a few times. Read sequence stops 3 residues before the CDR3 end, and the germline J gene provides the missing end. The genes are TRBV30 and TRBJ2-7; unclear D gene. Germline-derived CDR1 and CDR2 are GTSNPN and SVGIG (reference sequence). CDR3 length equals 14 residues. Trimming cost V 0 bases and J 0 bases, with 9 bases left between them. Here the CDR3 reads CAWSVGHSSYEQYF. The DNA read from the CDR3 is TGTGCCTGGAGTGTAGGGCACAGCTCCTACGAG.

In its sample, this clone was seen a few times. CDR3 loop: CASSLSSSGGAGELFF. The DNA read from the CDR3 is TGTGCCAGCAGCTTATCGTCTAGCGGGGGGGCCGGGGAG. The rearrangement links TRBV7-3 to TRBJ2-2; 12 nucleotides line up with TRBD2. The read gets to within 3 residues of the CDR3 end, and the germline J gene fills in the rest. Germline assignment: CDR1 SGHTA and CDR2 FQGTGA. The J segment lost 6 bases and the V segment lost 2 bases, leaving 4 bases of the junction unmatched. This CDR3 has 16 amino acids.

This clone was observed a handful of times. The DNA ends 3 residues before the CDR3 does, and the rest of the CDR3 is filled in from the germline J gene. The chain is built from TRBV19 and TRBJ2-1; D might be TRBD2 (6 bases). Germline V gene lookup returns CDR1 LNHDA and CDR2 SQIVND (reference sequence). The CDR3 has 14 amino acids. Trimming shortened V by 6 bases and J by 4 bases, and 13 bases separated the two germline ends. The sequenced CDR3 bases are TGTGCCAGTAGCGGGGGAACCCCTTACAATGAG. Protein product: CASSGGTPYNE. The full CDR3 sequence reads CASSGGTPYNEQFF. Variable domain in full (rest from reference TRBV19 and TRBJ2-1): DGGITQSPKYLFRKEGQNVTLSCEQNLNHDAMYWYRQDPGQGLRLIYYSQIVNDFQKGDIAEGYSVSREKKESFPLTVTSAQKNPTAFYLCASSGGTPYNEQFFGPGTRLTVL.

This clone was counted only a few times. The observed sequence ends 3 residues before the CDR3 terminus, with the missing tail filled in from the germline J gene. The chain joins TRBV18 to TRBJ2-5; D might be TRBD2 (6 bases). This CDR3 comprises 15 residues. V lost 6 bases to trimming and J lost 2 bases, with 16 bases between them. Germline values: CDR1 KGHSH, CDR2 LQKENI. The covered CDR3 bases are TGTGCCAGCTCTCCAAGACTAGTCGAACAAGAGACC. Amino acids: CASSPRLVEQET. Given in full, the CDR3 is CASSPRLVEQETQYF.

This clone came up a few times. This CDR3 reads CASSSRTGELFF. The part of the CDR3 DNA that was read is TGTGCCAGCAGCTCCCGGACAGGAGAA. The genes are TRBV7-9 and TRBJ1-4; 7 nucleotides match TRBD1. The CDR3 is cut off 3 residues early in the read; its end comes from the germline J gene. CDR1 SEHNR and CDR2 FQNEAQ come from the germline V gene (reference sequence). The CDR3 contains 12 residues.